The present entry profiles one T cell receptor (beta chain) with its context. Its antigen is unknown. The sample comes from a study of shared clonotypes between healthy human individuals. Study results and limitations: Richness estimates generally favored naive over memory subsets. Represented genetic and exposure-history diversity was restricted by having few donors.

The germline gives CDR1 SNHLY, CDR2 FYNNEI. V was clipped by 5 bases and J by 6 bases, with 11 bases between them. The CDR3 sequence is 12 residues long. The split of CD4+ cells yielded CD45RA+ naive and CD45RA-negative memory subsets. The assay was run at deep level. The method was immunoSEQ multiplex PCR; TCRdb's version includes in-frame clones alone and lacks a portion of them. The sample records over 2 million clones, roughly 92% being singletons. Source material: naive CD4+ T cells from PBMCs. Subset in this sample: CD45RA+ positively selected. The sequence was obtained from a man between 18 and 29 years old in good health. Some clones in this sample may be carry-over from other donors' samples. The chain couples TRBV2 to TRBJ2-7; D is possibly TRBD2 (6 bases). DNA of the CDR3: TGTGCCAGCAGTTGGGACTGGCGCGAGCAGTACTTC. It translates to CASSWDWREQYF.